The 7 T cell receptor beta chains presented below share a single source sample, sequenced in a study of OX40 agonist ivuxolimab in advanced cancers. The table came from immunoSEQ multiplex PCR; TCRdb's copy has only in-frame clones and leaves some out. Of 60,000 or so clones in the sample, around 87% were seen once. Sample: CD4+ or CD8+ T cells sorted from blood, taken in a trial of the OX40 agonist ivuxolimab. Every receptor here comes from an adult with an advanced solid tumor such as melanoma, head and neck, liver or kidney cancer.

The chain combines TRBV1 with TRBJ2-2; whether TRBD2, the table's D call, matches the DNA was not checked. TRBV1 is an annotated pseudogene. The CDR3 contains 19 residues. CDR3 DNA: TGCACCAGCAGCCAAGTTGAGTTTTCCACGGTCGGACTCACCGGGGAGCTGTTTTTT. Translation: CTSSQVEFSTVGLTGELFF.

This chain joins TRBV7-9 and TRBJ1-3; possibly TRBD1 for D (6 bases). The CDR3 runs 15 residues. V was cut by 5 bases and J by 1 base, with 12 bases left in between. The germline gives CDR1 SEHNR, CDR2 FQNEAQ (reference sequence). The DNA for the CDR3 is TGTGCCAGCAGCCGACGAACAGGGTCTGGAAACACCATATATTTT. The encoded protein is CASSRRTGSGNTIYF.

The CDR3 DNA sequence: TGTGCCAGCAGTGCCGCGGGATCCTATAATTCACCCCTCCACTTT. Translation gives CASSAAGSYNSPLHF. This chain connects TRBV6-5 to TRBJ1-6; D remains unclear. The CDR3 contains 15 residues. Germline V gene data show CDR1 as MNHEY and CDR2 as SVGAGI. Trimming removed 5 bases at V and 1 base at J, with 9 bases between.

The J gene is TRBJ2-1, the V gene TRBV11-2; D ambiguous. Germline lookup yields CDR1 SGHAT and CDR2 FQNNGV. V lost 3 bases and J 1 base, leaving 7 bases between the germline ends. The CDR3 contains 14 residues. In nucleotides, the CDR3 is TGTGCCAGCAGCTTTGGTTATTCCTACAATGAGCAGTTCTTC. The encoded protein is CASSFGYSYNEQFF.

The CDR3 is CATNPGGTDTQYF. In nucleotides, the CDR3 is TGTGCCACAAATCCGGGGGGCACAGATACGCAGTATTTT. The chain is built from TRBV19 and TRBJ2-3; D perhaps matches TRBD2 (6 bases). This CDR3 contains 13 residues. In germline, CDR1 is LNHDA, CDR2 SQIVND (reference sequence). V gave up 10 bases and J gave up 1 base, with 12 bases separating them.

This clone was detected once. V and J are TRBV6-1 and TRBJ2-1; 9 bases align to TRBD1. With 2 bases clipped from V and 4 bases from J, the junction kept 12 bases outside the gene matches. This CDR3 is 18 amino acids long. Germline V gives CDR1 MNHNS, CDR2 SASEGT. The CDR3 loop is CASSELGTGNPVYNEQFF. DNA for the CDR3: TGTGCCAGCAGTGAATTAGGGACAGGGAACCCAGTATACAATGAGCAGTTCTTC.

V usage is TRBV7-2 and J usage is TRBJ2-3, with 9 bases aligning to TRBD1. The CDR3 runs to 15 residues. Looked up from germline, CDR1 is SGHTA and CDR2 is FQGNSA. J lost 3 bases, V lost 5 bases, and 6 bases had no gene match. The CDR3 protein is CASSDRGGNTDTQYF. Written as DNA, the CDR3 is TGTGCCAGCAGCGACAGGGGGGGAAATACAGATACGCAGTATTTT.